A single sample is the source of the 16 T cell receptor beta chains below, sequenced in a study of cytomegalovirus exposure and HLA in healthy donors (dated by TCRdb to the late 2010s). Libraries came from the immunoSEQ multiplex PCR assay. For the multiplex PCR, a mixture combining 60 forward primers for TCR Vbeta segments and 13 reverse primers for TCR Jbeta segments was used. As stored in TCRdb, this immuneACCESS dataset retains in-frame rearrangements with V and J assigned. A fraction of the clones does not appear; measured against another copy, unresolved V genes explain less than half of the discrepancy, and the remainder lacks a known reason. The sample profile shows more than 65,000 clones; almost 80% of them were found once. The ten largest account for about 6% of the sample. Sequenced input: PBMCs. The receptors derive from a female donor in good health and CMV-seronegative.

The chain's CDR3 is CASSHTSGGYEQFF. The DNA for the CDR3 is TGTGCCAGCAGTCACACTAGCGGGGGTTATGAGCAGTTCTTC. V is TRBV7-2 and J is TRBJ2-1, with 11 bases lining up with TRBD2. This CDR3 is built from 14 residues. Unmatched junction bases numbered 6, after V lost 6 bases and J lost 8 bases. The germline CDR1 and CDR2 sequences are SGHTA and FQGNSA.

The chain recombines TRBV5-6 with TRBJ1-4, with a possible D match to TRBD1 (5 bases). In germline, CDR1 is SGHDT, CDR2 YYEEEE. The V end was cut by 3 bases, the J end by 5 bases, with 11 bases between. The length of the CDR3 is 14 residues. This CDR3 reads CASSWGGGNEKLFF. CDR3 DNA sequence: TGTGCCAGCAGCTGGGGGGGAGGCAATGAAAAACTGTTTTTT.

Regarding this clone: A read error may produce the germline difference seen at one junction end. This sequence joins TRBV7-7 and TRBJ2-1, with 8 bases aligning to TRBD2. In germline, CDR1 is SSHAT, CDR2 FNYEAQ (reference sequence). CDR3 length equals 15 residues. The CDR3 nucleotides are TGTGCTAGCAGCGGATCCGGGACTAGTGGGAATGAGCAGTTCTTC. Its protein product is CASSGSGTSGNEQFF.

This clone was picked up a small number of times. V is TRBV7-3 and J is TRBJ1-1; 8 nucleotides agree with TRBD1. This CDR3 is built from 15 residues. Germline-derived CDR1 and CDR2 are SGHTA and FQGTGA. V lost 0 bases, J lost 4 bases, and 4 bases stayed unmatched. The CDR3 DNA reads as TGTGCCAGCAGCTTAACGGACAGGGAGGGCACTGAAGCTTTCTTT. This gives the protein CASSLTDREGTEAFF.

This chain links TRBV28 with TRBJ2-7; 7 bases fit TRBD2. CDR3 length: 14 amino acids. Germline CDR1 and CDR2: MDHEN and SYDVKM. Trimming removed 7 bases from V and 6 bases from J; junction bases left unmatched: 12. The CDR3 DNA sequence: TGTGCCAGCACTCCCGGGGGGACTCCTCTCGAGCAGTACTTC. The encoded protein is CASTPGGTPLEQYF. Based on the CDR3 plus reference TRBV28 and TRBJ2-7, the full variable domain is DVKVTQSSRYLVKRTGEKVFLECVQDMDHENMFWYRQDPGLGLRLIYFSYDVKMKEKGDIPEGYSVSREKKERFSLILESASTNQTSMYLCASTPGGTPLEQYFGPGTRLTVT.

This clone was seen once. The V and J genes are TRBV14 and TRBJ2-2; 10 bases align to TRBD2. The CDR3 totals 15 residues. V was clipped by 4 bases and J by 7 bases; unmatched bases: 6. The germline V gene encodes CDR1 SGHDN and CDR2 FVKESK. CDR3: CASSLAGGMFGELFF. The CDR3 nucleotides read TGTGCCAGCAGCCTAGCGGGGGGAATGTTCGGGGAGCTGTTTTTT.

The rearrangement uses TRBV5-1 and TRBJ1-6; TRBD1 is a possible D gene (6 bases). CDR3 length: 15 residues. V was clipped by 4 bases and J by 7 bases, with 15 bases between them. The germline V gene has CDR1 SGHRS and CDR2 YFSETQ. CDR3 loop: CASSEGGKGNSPLHF. As DNA, the CDR3 is TGCGCCAGCAGCGAAGGGGGAAAGGGGAATTCACCCCTCCACTTT. The complete variable domain, with remaining parts taken from reference TRBV5-1 and TRBJ1-6, reads KAGVTQTPRYLIKTRGQQVTLSCSPISGHRSVSWYQQTPGQGLQFLFEYFSETQRNKGNFPGRFSGRQFSNSRSEMNVSTLELGDSALYLCASSEGGKGNSPLHFGNGTRLTVT.

The CDR3 DNA reads TGTGCCACCAGTATAGCGGGGCGGATGTTCTTC. As protein: CATSIAGRMFF. The chain carries TRBV15 and TRBJ2-1; TRBD2 matches at 8 bases. CDR3 length: 11 amino acids. Losses at the gene ends were 6 bases for V and 15 bases for J; bases not matched to a gene: 7. Germline V CDR1 and CDR2: LNHNV, YYDKDF (reference sequence).

The chain employs TRBV28 and TRBJ2-3; 7 positions match TRBD1. V dropped 5 bases and J dropped 5; count of bases not matched to a gene: 10. Germline V gene lookup returns CDR1 MDHEN and CDR2 SYDVKM. The CDR3 extends over 15 amino acids. The CDR3 sequence is CASSEGASRRDTQYF. DNA for the CDR3: TGTGCCAGCAGTGAGGGGGCTAGCAGAAGAGATACGCAGTATTTT.

The chain carries TRBV28 and TRBJ1-2; no clear D gene. Trimming left V 4 bases short and J 8 bases short, with 14 bases between. Germline V gene data show CDR1 as MDHEN and CDR2 as SYDVKM. This CDR3 contains 13 residues. The CDR3 coding sequence is TGTGCCAGCAGTTCCGGAGGTACGGGGGGCTACACCTTC. Its protein product is CASSSGGTGGYTF.

The count of this clone is one. The J gene is TRBJ2-7, the V gene TRBV30; 10 bases align to TRBD2. Looked up from germline, CDR1 is GTSNPN and CDR2 is SVGIG (reference sequence). V lost 8 bases, J lost 4 bases, and 8 bases stayed unmatched. The CDR3 contains 13 residues. CDR3 sequence (DNA): TGTGCCGGAACCGGGACTAGCGTGTACGAGCAGTACTTC. Its translation: CAGTGTSVYEQYF.

The chain combines TRBV29-1 with TRBJ2-4, with D tentatively TRBD1 (6 bases). This CDR3 has 17 residues. Germline assignment: CDR1 SQVTM and CDR2 ANQGSEA. With 2 bases removed from V and 1 base from J, the gap between germline ends came to 18 bases. The CDR3 spells CSVETRDTSRAKNIQYF. The DNA for the CDR3 is TGCAGCGTTGAAACCCGGGACACGTCGCGTGCCAAAAACATTCAGTACTTC.

The V gene is TRBV27, the J gene TRBJ2-3, with TRBD2 identical over 9 bases. Losses at the gene ends were 4 bases for V and 5 bases for J; bases not matched to a gene: 13. CDR1 and CDR2 (germline): MNHEY, SMNVEV (reference sequence). The CDR3 is made up of 17 amino acids. CDR3 sequence: CASSSRLAGGRIDTQYF. CDR3 coding DNA: TGTGCCAGCAGTTCCCGCCTGGCGGGAGGGCGAATAGATACGCAGTATTTT.

V gene TRBV15 combines with J gene TRBJ2-7; 8 bases match TRBD1. The CDR3 extends over 15 amino acids. The J segment lost 5 bases and the V segment lost 2 bases, leaving 8 bases of the junction unmatched. Germline CDR1 is LNHNV and CDR2 is YYDKDF (reference sequence). Here the CDR3 DNA reads TGTGCCACCAGCAGACCAGGACAGGGCGGTAACGAGCAGTACTTC. The encoded protein is CATSRPGQGGNEQYF.

This chain links TRBV4-1 with TRBJ2-3; D is possibly TRBD2 (5 bases). CDR3 size: 13 residues. V was pared by 4 bases and J by 5 bases, with 10 bases between. In germline, CDR1 is MGHRA, CDR2 YSYEKL. The CDR3 region is CASSLGLLDTQYF. The CDR3, as DNA: TGCGCCAGCAGCCTCGGACTCTTAGATACGCAGTATTTT.

V and J are TRBV7-9 and TRBJ2-5; 7 positions match TRBD2. This CDR3 is built from 13 residues. V was clipped by 5 bases and J by 4 bases; unmatched bases: 4. Germline CDR1 and CDR2: SEHNR and FQNEAQ (reference sequence). The CDR3 sequence: CASSEVAGETQYF. The CDR3 region has the DNA TGTGCCAGCAGCGAAGTAGCGGGAGAGACCCAGTACTTC.